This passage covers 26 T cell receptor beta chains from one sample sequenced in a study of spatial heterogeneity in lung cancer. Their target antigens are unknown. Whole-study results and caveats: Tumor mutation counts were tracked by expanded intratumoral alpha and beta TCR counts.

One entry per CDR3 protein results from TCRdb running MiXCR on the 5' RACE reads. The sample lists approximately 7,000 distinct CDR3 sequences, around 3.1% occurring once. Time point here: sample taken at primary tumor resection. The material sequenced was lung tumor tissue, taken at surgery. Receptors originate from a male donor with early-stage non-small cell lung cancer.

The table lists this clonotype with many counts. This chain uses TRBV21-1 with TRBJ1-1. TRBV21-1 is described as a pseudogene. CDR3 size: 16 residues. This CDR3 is CASSKALRRANTEAFF. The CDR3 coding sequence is TGTGCCAGCAGCAAAGCGCTGAGGAGGGCGAACACTGAAGCTTTCTTT.

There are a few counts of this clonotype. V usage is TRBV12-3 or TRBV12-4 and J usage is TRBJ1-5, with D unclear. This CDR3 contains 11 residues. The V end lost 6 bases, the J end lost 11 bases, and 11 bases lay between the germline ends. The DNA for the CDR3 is TGTGCCAGCAGCTCGTGTACGGCCCAGCATTTT. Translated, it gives CASSSCTAQHF.

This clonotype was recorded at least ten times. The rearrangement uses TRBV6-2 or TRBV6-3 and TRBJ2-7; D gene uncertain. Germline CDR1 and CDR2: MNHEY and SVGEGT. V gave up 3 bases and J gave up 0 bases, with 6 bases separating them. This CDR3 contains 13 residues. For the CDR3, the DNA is TGTGCCAGCAGTTATACGGCCTCCTACGAGCAGTACTTC. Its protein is CASSYTASYEQYF.

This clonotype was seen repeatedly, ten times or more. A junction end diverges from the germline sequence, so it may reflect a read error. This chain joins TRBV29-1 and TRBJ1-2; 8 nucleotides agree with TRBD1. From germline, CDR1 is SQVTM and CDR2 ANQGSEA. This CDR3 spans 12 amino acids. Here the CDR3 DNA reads TGCAGCGCTCGGACAGGGTACTATGGCGACACCTTC. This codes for CSARTGYYGDTF. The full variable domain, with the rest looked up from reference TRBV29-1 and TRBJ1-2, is SAVISQKPSRDICQRGTSLTIQCQVDSQVTMMFWYRQQPGQSLTLIATANQGSEATYESGFVIDKFPISRPNLTFSTLTVSNMSPEDSSIYLCSARTGYYGDTFGSGTRLTVV.

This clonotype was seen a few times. CDR3 loop: CASGRETTGELFF. The CDR3 nucleotides are TGTGCCAGCGGACGGGAAACGACCGGGGAGCTGTTTTTT. V is TRBV19 and J is TRBJ2-2, with a weak D call TRBD2 (5 bases). The CDR3 extends over 13 amino acids. Germline CDR1 LNHDA, CDR2 SQIVND (reference sequence). Trimming took 9 bases from V and 5 from J, leaving 13 bases between them.

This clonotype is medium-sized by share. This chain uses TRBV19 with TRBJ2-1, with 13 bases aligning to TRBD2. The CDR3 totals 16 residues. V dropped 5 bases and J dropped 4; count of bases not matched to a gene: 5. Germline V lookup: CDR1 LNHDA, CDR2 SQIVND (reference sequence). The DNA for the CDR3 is TGTGCCAGTAGTTTCCGGACTAGCGGGGGTTACAATGAGCAGTTCTTC. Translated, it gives CASSFRTSGGYNEQFF.

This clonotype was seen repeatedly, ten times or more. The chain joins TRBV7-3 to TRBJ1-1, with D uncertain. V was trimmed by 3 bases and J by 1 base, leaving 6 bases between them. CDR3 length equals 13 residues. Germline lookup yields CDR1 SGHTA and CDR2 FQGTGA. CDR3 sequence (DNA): TGTGCCAGCAGCTTTTACGGGAACACTGAAGCTTTCTTT. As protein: CASSFYGNTEAFF.

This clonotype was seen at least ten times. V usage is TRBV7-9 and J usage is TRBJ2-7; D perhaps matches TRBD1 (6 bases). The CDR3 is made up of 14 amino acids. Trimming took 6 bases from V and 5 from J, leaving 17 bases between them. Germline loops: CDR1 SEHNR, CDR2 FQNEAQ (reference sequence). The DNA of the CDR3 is TGTGCCAGCAGGCAGGACAGAAGGTACGACGAGCAGTACTTC. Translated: CASRQDRRYDEQYF.

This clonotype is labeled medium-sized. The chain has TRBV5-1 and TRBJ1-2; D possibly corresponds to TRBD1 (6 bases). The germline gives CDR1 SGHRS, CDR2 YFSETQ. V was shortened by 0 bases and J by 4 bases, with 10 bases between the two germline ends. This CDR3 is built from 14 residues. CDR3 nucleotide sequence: TGCGCCAGCAGCTTGGACAGGGAGGTCTATGGCTACACCTTC. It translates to CASSLDREVYGYTF.

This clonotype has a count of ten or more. CDR3 DNA: TGTGCCAGCAGCTTACAACTAGCGGACAATGAGCAGTTCTTC. Translating gives CASSLQLADNEQFF. The chain recombines TRBV7-3 with TRBJ2-1; 8 bases are a match to TRBD2. This CDR3 has 14 residues. V lost 2 bases to trimming and J lost 5 bases; unmatched junction nucleotides: 2. CDR1 is SGHTA and CDR2 is FQGTGA in the germline V gene. Filled out from reference TRBV7-3 and TRBJ2-1, the complete variable domain reads GAGVSQTPSNKVTEKGKYVELRCDPISGHTALYWYRQSLGQGPEFLIYFQGTGAADDSGLPNDRFFAVRPEGSVSTLKIQRTERGDSAVYLCASSLQLADNEQFFGPGTRLTVL.

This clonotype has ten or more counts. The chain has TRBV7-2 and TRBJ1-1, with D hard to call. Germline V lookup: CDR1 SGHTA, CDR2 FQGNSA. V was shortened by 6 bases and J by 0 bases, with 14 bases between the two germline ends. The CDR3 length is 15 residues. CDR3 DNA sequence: TGTGCCAGCAGTCTCGCGGCCTTCATGAACACTGAAGCTTTCTTT. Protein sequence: CASSLAAFMNTEAFF.

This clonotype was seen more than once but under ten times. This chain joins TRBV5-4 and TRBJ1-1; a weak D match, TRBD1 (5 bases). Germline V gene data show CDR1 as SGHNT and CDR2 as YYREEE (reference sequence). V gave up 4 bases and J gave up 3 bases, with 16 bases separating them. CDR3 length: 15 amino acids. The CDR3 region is CASSPHSKGDTEAFF. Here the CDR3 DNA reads TGTGCCAGCAGCCCTCACTCAAAAGGGGACACTGAAGCTTTCTTT.

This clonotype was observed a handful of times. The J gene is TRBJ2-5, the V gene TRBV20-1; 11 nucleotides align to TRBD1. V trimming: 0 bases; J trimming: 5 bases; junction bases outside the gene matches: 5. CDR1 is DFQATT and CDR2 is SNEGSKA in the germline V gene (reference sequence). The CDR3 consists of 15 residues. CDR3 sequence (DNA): TGCAGTGCTAGAGATTGGGGACAGGGGGATGAGACCCAGTACTTC. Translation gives CSARDWGQGDETQYF.

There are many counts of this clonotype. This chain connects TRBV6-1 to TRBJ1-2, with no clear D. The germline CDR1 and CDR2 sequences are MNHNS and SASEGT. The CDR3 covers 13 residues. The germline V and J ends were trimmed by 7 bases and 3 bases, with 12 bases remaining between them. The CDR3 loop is CASNPGRDYGYTF. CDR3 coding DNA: TGTGCCAGCAATCCGGGAAGAGACTATGGCTACACCTTC.

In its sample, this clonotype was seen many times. CDR3 sequence: CAAGLAGVFSTDTQYF. Written as DNA, the CDR3 is TGTGCCGCGGGACTAGCGGGGGTGTTTAGCACAGATACGCAGTATTTT. The V gene is TRBV30, the J gene TRBJ2-3, with 14 bases identical to TRBD2. Germline V lookup: CDR1 GTSNPN, CDR2 SVGIG (reference sequence). V shed 8 bases, J shed 0 bases, and the junction held 7 bases outside the gene matches. The CDR3 contains 16 residues.

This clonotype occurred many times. For the CDR3, the DNA is TGTGCCAGCAGTTTCAACCCCCGGACTAGCGGGAGAGAACGGCGCAATGAGCAGTTCTTC. It codes for CASSFNPRTSGRERRNEQFF. The J gene is TRBJ2-1, the V gene TRBV6-5, with 13 bases identical to TRBD2. Germline V gene data show CDR1 as MNHEY and CDR2 as SVGAGI. This CDR3 is 20 amino acids long. Losses at the gene ends were 4 bases for V and 6 bases for J; bases not matched to a gene: 18.

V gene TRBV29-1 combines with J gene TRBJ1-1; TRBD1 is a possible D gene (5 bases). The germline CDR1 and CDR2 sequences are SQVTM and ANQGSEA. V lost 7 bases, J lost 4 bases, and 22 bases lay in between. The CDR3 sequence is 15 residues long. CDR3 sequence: CSAPAWQRGSTEAFF. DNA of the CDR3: TGCAGCGCCCCCGCGTGGCAGCGGGGGAGCACTGAAGCTTTCTTT.

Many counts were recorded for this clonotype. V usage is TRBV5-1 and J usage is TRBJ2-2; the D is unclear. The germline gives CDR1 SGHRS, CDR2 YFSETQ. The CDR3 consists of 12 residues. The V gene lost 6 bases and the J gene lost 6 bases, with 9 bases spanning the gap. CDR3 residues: CASNSLSGELFF. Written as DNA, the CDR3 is TGCGCCAGCAACAGCCTATCCGGGGAGCTGTTTTTT.

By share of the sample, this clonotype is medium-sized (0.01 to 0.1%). Here the CDR3 DNA reads TGCGCCAGCAGCAAAGGACAGGCTGCAACTAATGAAAAACTGTTTTTT. The encoded protein is CASSKGQAATNEKLFF. The chain uses TRBV5-1 and TRBJ1-4; 7 positions match TRBD1. The CDR3 extends over 16 amino acids. Germline CDR1 and CDR2: SGHRS and YFSETQ. Trimming took 4 bases from V and 0 from J; bases not matched to a gene: 6.

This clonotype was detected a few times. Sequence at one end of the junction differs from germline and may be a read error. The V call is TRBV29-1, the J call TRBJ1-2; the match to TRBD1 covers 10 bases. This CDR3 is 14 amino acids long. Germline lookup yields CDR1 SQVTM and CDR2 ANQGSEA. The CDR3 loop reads CSVPTGGTGYGDTF. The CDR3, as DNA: TGCAGCGTTCCGACAGGGGGCACCGGGTATGGCGACACCTTC.

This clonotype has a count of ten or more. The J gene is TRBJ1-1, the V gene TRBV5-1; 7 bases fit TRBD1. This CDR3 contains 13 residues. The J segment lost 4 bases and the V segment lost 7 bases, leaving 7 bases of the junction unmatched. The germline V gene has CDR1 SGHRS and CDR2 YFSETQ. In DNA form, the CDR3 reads TGCGCCAGCGTAATTTCAGGGGGCACTGAAGCTTTCTTT. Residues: CASVISGGTEAFF.

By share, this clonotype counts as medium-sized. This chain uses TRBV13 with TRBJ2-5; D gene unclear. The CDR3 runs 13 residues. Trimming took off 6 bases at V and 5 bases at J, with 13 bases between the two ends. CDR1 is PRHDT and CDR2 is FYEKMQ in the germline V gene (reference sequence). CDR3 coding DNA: TGTGCCAGCAGTCGTACCTGGAAGGAGACCCAGTACTTC. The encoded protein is CASSRTWKETQYF.

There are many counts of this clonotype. The CDR3 here is CATGQFNYGYTF. The CDR3 nucleotides read TGTGCCACCGGACAGTTCAACTATGGCTACACCTTC. This chain uses TRBV28 with TRBJ1-2; a weak D match, TRBD1 (6 bases). Germline-derived CDR1 and CDR2 are MDHEN and SYDVKM. V lost 10 bases, J lost 2 bases, and 11 bases lay in between. The CDR3 has 12 amino acids.

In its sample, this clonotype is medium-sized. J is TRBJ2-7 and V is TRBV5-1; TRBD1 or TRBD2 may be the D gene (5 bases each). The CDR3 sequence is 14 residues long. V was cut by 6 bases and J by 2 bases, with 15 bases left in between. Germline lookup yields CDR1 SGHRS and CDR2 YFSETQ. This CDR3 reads CASTPGTNPYEQYF. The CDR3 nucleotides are TGCGCCAGCACTCCCGGGACGAACCCCTACGAGCAGTACTTC.

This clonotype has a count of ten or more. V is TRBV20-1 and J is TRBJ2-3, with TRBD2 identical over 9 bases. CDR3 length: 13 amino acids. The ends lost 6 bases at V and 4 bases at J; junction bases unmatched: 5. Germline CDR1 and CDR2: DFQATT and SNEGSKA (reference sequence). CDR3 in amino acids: CSAEAGGPDTQYF. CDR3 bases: TGCAGTGCAGAGGCGGGGGGGCCAGATACGCAGTATTTT.

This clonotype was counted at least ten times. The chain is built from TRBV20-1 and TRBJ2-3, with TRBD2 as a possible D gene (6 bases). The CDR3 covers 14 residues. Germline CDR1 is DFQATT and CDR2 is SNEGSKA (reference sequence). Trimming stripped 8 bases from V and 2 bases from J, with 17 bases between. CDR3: CSPIPGSFTDTQYF. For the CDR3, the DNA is TGCAGTCCCATCCCCGGGAGCTTCACAGATACGCAGTATTTT.